This entry describes one T cell receptor (beta chain). The antigen is not known. The CDR3 covers 19 residues. CD8 cells regarded as naive lacked CD45RO, were positively chosen for CCR7, and omitted terminally differentiated effector memory CD45RA+ cells. The data stem from a study of shared clonotypes between healthy human individuals. Whole-study findings and limits: Several donors held 5% to 5.5% of naive CD4 clonotypes in common. Non-shared clonotypes had lower generation probabilities than clonotypes shared by all four sorted-subset donors. Richness estimates generally favored naive over memory subsets.

Libraries were prepared by immunoSEQ multiplex PCR; TCRdb keeps only in-frame clonotypes and omits some of them. The sample holds hundreds of thousands of clones; about 95% are singletons and the top ten take more than 0.085%. The TCR was taken from a woman aged 30 to 39 in good health. Sequencing was carried out using naive CD8+ T cells sorted from blood. The V gene is TRBV21-1, the J gene TRBJ2-3; the table names TRBD2, a call not compared with the DNA. TRBV21-1 counts as a pseudogene. CDR3 bases: TGTGCCAGCAGCAAAGTTCGAACGATTAGCGCTAGTTCCACAGATACGCAGTATTTT. Amino acid sequence: CASSKVRTISASSTDTQYF.